This T cell receptor (beta chain) was recovered during a study of shared clonotypes between healthy human individuals. For this clone: The sample holds other DNA sequences that translate to the same CDR3.

Data came from immunoSEQ multiplex PCR; TCRdb stores just in-frame clones and leaves some out. The sample shows roughly 1,600,000 clones, around 98.5% of them seen only once. CDR1 SGHNT and CDR2 YYREEE come from the germline V gene (reference sequence). After removal of 0 bases from V and 4 bases from J, the junction contained 0 bases not matched to a gene. The CDR3 consists of 15 residues. The sequencing input was naive CD4+ T cells sorted from blood. Sample subset: CD45RA+ positively selected. This clonotype originated in a young man in good health. The chain joins TRBV5-4 to TRBJ2-1, with 11 bases aligning to TRBD2. CDR3 DNA: TGTGCCAGCAGCTTGGGGACTAGCGGGTACAATGAGCAGTTCTTC. It specifies CASSLGTSGYNEQFF.